Shown below are 11 T cell receptor beta chains from a single sample sequenced in a study of T-cell reconstitution after alpha-beta-depleted transplantation in children. Preparation of the TCRbeta library used unique molecular identifiers. TCRdb re-called the PCR reads with MiXCR, one entry per CDR3 protein. The sample contains just under 150,000 distinct CDR3 sequences, about 9% of which appear only once. Sequenced material: PBMCs, mostly from graft donor cells, taken 180 days after TCRalphabeta/CD19-depleted stem cell transplant. These receptors were obtained from a female patient aged 2-9 years who had a stem cell transplant for congenital amegakaryocytic thrombocytopenia, so the T cells may come from the graft donor.

The sample holds many counts of this clonotype. This chain connects TRBV11-2 to TRBJ2-2, with D possibly being TRBD2 (5 bases). Germline CDR1 reads SGHAT; CDR2 reads FQNNGV. V shed 4 bases and J shed 6 bases, with 15 bases lying between them. The CDR3 totals 15 residues. The CDR3 nucleotides are TGTGCCAGCAGCTCCCAATCATTGAGGGCCGGGGAGCTGTTTTTT. This sequence encodes CASSSQSLRAGELFF.

This clonotype was seen more than once but under ten times. CDR3 amino acids: CASSQGGEPQHF. CDR3 in DNA: TGTGCCAGCAGCCAAGGCGGGGAGCCCCAGCATTTT. This sequence joins TRBV3-1 and TRBJ1-5; no clear D gene. The CDR3 is 12 residues long. Germline CDR1 LGHDT, CDR2 YNNKEL (reference sequence). Trimming took 1 base from V and 8 from J, leaving 6 bases between them.

The V and J genes are TRBV11-2 and TRBJ2-7, with D maybe TRBD2 (5 bases). The CDR3 extends over 12 amino acids. Germline V CDR1 and CDR2: SGHAT, FQNNGV. With 3 bases removed from V and 5 bases from J, the gap between germline ends came to 8 bases. In DNA, the CDR3 is TGTGCCAGCAGCTTCGGAGGAAACGAGCAGTACTTC. Its protein is CASSFGGNEQYF.

V is TRBV7-2 and J is TRBJ2-1; TRBD2 is a possible D gene (7 bases). Per the germline V gene, CDR1 is SGHTA and CDR2 is FQGNSA. The CDR3 is made up of 15 amino acids. The V gene lost 2 bases and the J gene lost 7 bases, with 15 bases spanning the gap. The CDR3: CASSLSSGGANEQFF. The DNA for the CDR3 is TGTGCCAGCAGCTTATCTTCTGGGGGGGCTAATGAGCAGTTCTTC.

This clonotype was seen many times. This rearrangement joins TRBV6-2 or TRBV6-3 to TRBJ2-7, with no clear D. The ends were cut back, 0 bases at V and 6 bases at J, with 9 bases in the middle. The germline V gene encodes CDR1 MNHEY and CDR2 SVGEGT. The CDR3 length is 13 residues. CDR3 amino acids: CASSYSKDGEQYF. As DNA, the CDR3 is TGTGCCAGCAGTTACTCGAAAGACGGCGAGCAGTACTTC.

This clonotype turned up a few times. The chain links TRBV20-1 to TRBJ1-4, with 8 bases aligning to TRBD1. The junction had 7 bases not matched to a gene; V was cut back by 5 bases and J by 8 bases. Germline V gene lookup returns CDR1 DFQATT and CDR2 SNEGSKA (reference sequence). The CDR3 covers 13 residues. The CDR3, as DNA: TGCAGTGCTTTCGACAGGGGAGGCGAAAAACTGTTTTTT. The encoded protein is CSAFDRGGEKLFF.

The chain is built from TRBV2 and TRBJ2-5; D is possibly TRBD1 (6 bases). V lost 6 bases and J 4 bases, leaving 18 bases between the germline ends. The germline V gene encodes CDR1 SNHLY and CDR2 FYNNEI. CDR3 size: 15 residues. The CDR3 here is CASSLGPGQRETQYF. The CDR3 DNA sequence: TGTGCCAGCAGCCTCGGTCCGGGACAACGAGAGACCCAGTACTTC. Full variable domain (outside the CDR3, taken from reference TRBV2 and TRBJ2-5): EPEVTQTPSHQVTQMGQEVILRCVPISNHLYFYWYRQILGQKVEFLVSFYNNEISEKSEIFDDQFSVERPDGSNFTLKIRSTKLEDSAMYFCASSLGPGQRETQYFGPGTRLLVL.

This clonotype was found a few times. This chain connects TRBV29-1 to TRBJ1-2, with TRBD1 as a possible D gene (5 bases). CDR3 length: 13 residues. CDR1 and CDR2 (germline): SQVTM, ANQGSEA. V shed 7 bases and J shed 6 bases, with 18 bases lying between them. CDR3: CSALGRRTDGYTF. CDR3 in DNA: TGCAGCGCCTTGGGACGCCGGACCGATGGCTACACCTTC. The full variable domain, rest sourced from reference TRBV29-1 and TRBJ1-2, is SAVISQKPSRDICQRGTSLTIQCQVDSQVTMMFWYRQQPGQSLTLIATANQGSEATYESGFVIDKFPISRPNLTFSTLTVSNMSPEDSSIYLCSALGRRTDGYTFGSGTRLTVV.

This clonotype was observed many times. V usage is TRBV12-3 or TRBV12-4 and J usage is TRBJ1-2; TRBD1 might be the D (5 bases). This CDR3 is 14 amino acids long. V shed 6 bases and J shed 3 bases, with 14 bases lying between them. CDR3 region: CASRPRGIDYGYTF. The CDR3 nucleotides are TGTGCCAGCAGACCTAGGGGAATCGACTATGGCTACACCTTC.

The rearrangement links TRBV20-1 to TRBJ2-1, with D perhaps matching TRBD2 (5 bases). V lost 1 base to trimming and J lost 5 bases, with 12 bases between them. The CDR3 runs to 14 residues. Germline V gene lookup returns CDR1 DFQATT and CDR2 SNEGSKA (reference sequence). The CDR3, as DNA: TGCAGTGCTAGAGTCAATGAGGGAGACAATGAGCAGTTCTTC. Its protein product is CSARVNEGDNEQFF.

The chain couples TRBV20-1 to TRBJ2-3; the D gene is possibly TRBD2 (6 bases). The CDR3 length is 13 residues. Germline CDR1 and CDR2: DFQATT and SNEGSKA (reference sequence). V was cut by 4 bases and J by 5 bases, with 13 bases left in between. CDR3 loop: CSANIGSGDTQYF. The DNA for the CDR3 is TGCAGTGCTAATATTGGTAGCGGAGATACGCAGTATTTT.